This T cell receptor (beta chain) was observed in a study of shared clonotypes between healthy human individuals. The overall study: CD4 naive and CD4 memory each took three plates per donor, while CD8 naive took two and CD8 memory one. The study, taken as a whole, reports: Larger estimated richness was generally seen in naive subsets than in memory subsets. Non-shared clonotypes displayed generation probabilities falling below those of clonotypes present in all four donors.

Concerning this clone: Its antigen is undetermined.

The naive CD8 subset, CD45RO-negative cells positively selected for CCR7, excluded terminally differentiated effector memory CD45RA+ cells. The assay used deep level. The assay was immunoSEQ multiplex PCR, and TCRdb's table has in-frame clones only and misses some. In the table there are roughly 550,000 clones, about 95% of which are singletons. The J segment lost 2 bases and the V segment lost 3 bases, leaving 4 bases of the junction unmatched. CDR1 is MDHEN and CDR2 is SYDVKM in the germline V gene. This CDR3 spans 16 amino acids. The chain combines TRBV28 with TRBJ2-1; 10 bases map to TRBD2. The sample consisted of naive CD8+ T cells sorted from blood. This sequence originates from a woman in her twenties or thirties in good health. The CDR3 reads CASSFLAGVAYNEQFF. CDR3 DNA: TGTGCCAGCAGTTTCCTAGCGGGAGTGGCCTACAATGAGCAGTTCTTC.